This T cell receptor beta chain was captured by sequencing in a study of cytomegalovirus exposure and HLA in healthy donors. Comments on this clone: Its antigen is still unknown.

Clones were read by immunoSEQ multiplex PCR, and TCRdb kept only the in-frame ones, dropping some. The data hold 110,000 to 150,000 clones, with 94% observed a single time. Overall study findings and caveats: While the bulk of TCR sequences proved rare, some public TCRs turned up in many donors. Among TCR beta chains, those listed as cytomegalovirus-associated numbered about 150. Diagnosis of cytomegalovirus status made by the classifier reportedly showed high specificity and sensitivity.

The CDR3 extends over 14 amino acids. V lost 6 bases and J lost 5; bases outside the gene matches: 8. In germline, CDR1 is PRHDT, CDR2 FYEKMQ (reference sequence). A 120-subject validation cohort, separate from the approximately 700-subject first cohort, supplied the donors. This receptor was identified in a man aged 18 to 29 in good health and CMV-seropositive. Input material: PBMCs. The chain links TRBV13 to TRBJ2-3; 7 positions agree with TRBD2. The CDR3 sequence: CASRPRDYGDTQYF. The CDR3 coding sequence is TGTGCCAGCAGGCCCCGGGACTATGGAGATACGCAGTATTTT.